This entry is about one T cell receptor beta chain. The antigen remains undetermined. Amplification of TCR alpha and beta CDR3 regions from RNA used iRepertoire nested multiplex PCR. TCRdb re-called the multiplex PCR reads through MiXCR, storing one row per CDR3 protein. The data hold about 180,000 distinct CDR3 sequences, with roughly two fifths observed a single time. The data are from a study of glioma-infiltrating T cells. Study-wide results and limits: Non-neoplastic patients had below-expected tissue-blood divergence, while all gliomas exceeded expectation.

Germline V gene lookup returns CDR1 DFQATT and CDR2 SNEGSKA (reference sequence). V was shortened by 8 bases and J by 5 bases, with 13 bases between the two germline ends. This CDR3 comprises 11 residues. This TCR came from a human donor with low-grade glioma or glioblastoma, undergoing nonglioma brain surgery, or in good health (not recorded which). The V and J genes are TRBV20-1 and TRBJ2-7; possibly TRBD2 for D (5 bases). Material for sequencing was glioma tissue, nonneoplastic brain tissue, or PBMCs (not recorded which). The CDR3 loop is CSYTGNHEQYF. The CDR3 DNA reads TGCAGTTACACCGGGAACCACGAGCAGTACTTC.